These 10 T cell receptor beta chains share one sample of origin, sequenced in a study of blood T cell repertoires in COVID-19. Clones were sequenced by immunoSEQ multiplex PCR, and TCRdb holds only the in-frame ones, with some missing. The sample holds fewer than 200,000 clones, 82% seen once. Sequenced material: peripheral blood. The source of these receptors is a woman in her seventies with acute or convalescent COVID-19.

The V call is TRBV2, the J call TRBJ2-5; D remains unclear. The V end was cut by 6 bases, the J end by 4 bases, with 6 bases between. This CDR3 comprises 11 residues. CDR1 and CDR2 (germline): SNHLY, FYNNEI. The CDR3 DNA follows: TGTGCCAGCAGACTGTTAGAGACCCAGTACTTC. Its translation: CASRLLETQYF.

The chain couples TRBV3-1 (or the pseudogene TRBV3-2) to TRBJ1-2; no firm D call. The CDR3 totals 16 residues. Germline V CDR1 and CDR2: LGHDT, YNNKEL (reference sequence). Trimming took off 0 bases at V and 4 bases at J, with 15 bases between the two ends. Written as DNA, the CDR3 is TGTGCCAGCAGCCAAGATAGCAGCCCCTGGGTCTATGGCTACACCTTC. The encoded protein is CASSQDSSPWVYGYTF.

CDR3 residues: CASSSGVVTTNEKLFF. In DNA form, the CDR3 reads TGTGCCAGCAGCTCCGGGGTTGTAACAACTAATGAAAAACTGTTTTTT. The J gene is TRBJ1-4, the V gene TRBV7-8; no firm D call. Trimming took 4 bases from V and 0 from J, leaving 12 bases between them. Germline V gene data show CDR1 as SGHVS and CDR2 as FQNEAQ. The CDR3 extends over 16 amino acids.

This chain uses TRBV19 with TRBJ1-1; 8 positions agree with TRBD1. With 3 bases clipped from V and 7 bases from J, the junction kept 7 bases outside the gene matches. CDR1 and CDR2 (germline): LNHDA, SQIVND (reference sequence). This CDR3 is built from 14 residues. CDR3 protein: CASSMDRDRVEAFF. The CDR3, as DNA: TGTGCCAGTAGTATGGACAGGGATAGGGTTGAAGCTTTCTTT.

This chain joins TRBV7-9 and TRBJ2-5, with no clear D. Germline CDR1 is SEHNR and CDR2 is FQNEAQ (reference sequence). The ends were cut back, 4 bases at V and 5 bases at J, with 11 bases in the middle. The CDR3 runs to 13 residues. The CDR3 sequence: CASSYPKTETQYF. In nucleotides, the CDR3 is TGTGCCAGCAGCTATCCGAAAACTGAGACCCAGTACTTC. The full variable domain, rest sourced from reference TRBV7-9 and TRBJ2-5, is DTGVSQNPRHKITKRGQNVTFRCDPISEHNRLYWYRQTLGQGPEFLTYFQNEAQLEKSRLLSDRFSAERPKGSFSTLEIQRTEQGDSAMYLCASSYPKTETQYFGPGTRLLVL.

Turning to this clone: At one boundary the junction diverges from the germline segment, which might be a read error. This chain uses TRBV11-2 with TRBJ2-2; 8 positions match TRBD2. The length of the CDR3 is 16 residues. Germline lookup yields CDR1 SGHAT and CDR2 FQNNGV. The CDR3 nucleotides are TGTGCCAGCAGCTCAACGGGACTAGTAAACACTGGGGAGCTGTTTTTT. Amino acid sequence: CASSSTGLVNTGELFF. Full variable domain (remainder filled in from reference TRBV11-2 and TRBJ2-2): EAGVAQSPRYKIIEKRQSVAFWCNPISGHATLYWYQQILGQGPKLLIQFQNNGVVDDSQLPKDRFSAERLKGVDSTLKIQPAKLEDSAVYLCASSSTGLVNTGELFFGEGSRLTVL.

This clone was detected only a few times. The rearrangement links TRBV10-3 to TRBJ1-6; 8 bases map to TRBD1. Germline V gene data show CDR1 as ENHRY and CDR2 as SYGVKD. There are 15 residues in the CDR3. The junction had 11 bases not matched to a gene; V was cut back by 6 bases and J by 10 bases. This CDR3 is CAIRSKDRGWSPLHF. DNA of the CDR3: TGTGCCATCAGGTCTAAAGACAGGGGTTGGTCACCCCTCCACTTT.

The V and J genes are TRBV10-3 and TRBJ2-7, with D tentatively TRBD2 (5 bases). CDR3 size: 14 residues. Germline V gives CDR1 ENHRY, CDR2 SYGVKD. The V end lost 0 bases, the J end lost 3 bases, and 9 bases lay between the germline ends. DNA for the CDR3: TGTGCCATCAGTGAGTCGAGCGAGGGCTACGAGCAGTACTTC. This translates into CAISESSEGYEQYF.

This chain uses TRBV7-2 with TRBJ2-1; 8 bases are shared with TRBD2. This CDR3 spans 15 amino acids. Germline-derived CDR1 and CDR2 are SGHTA and FQGNSA. V lost 2 bases and J lost 7; bases outside the gene matches: 7. CDR3 in amino acids: CASSLSAASGNEQFF. The CDR3 DNA reads as TGTGCCAGCAGCTTAAGTGCGGCTAGCGGGAATGAGCAGTTCTTC.

This clone was detected only a few times. CDR3 sequence (DNA): TGTGCCAGCAGCTTAAGCAGGGATAGCAATCAGCCCCAGCATTTT. Its translation: CASSLSRDSNQPQHF. The V and J genes are TRBV7-9 and TRBJ1-5; tentative D call: TRBD1 (5 bases). Between the trimmed V and J ends, which lost 2 bases and 0 bases, there was a span of 8 bases. Germline values: CDR1 SEHNR, CDR2 FQNEAQ (reference sequence). This CDR3 spans 15 amino acids.